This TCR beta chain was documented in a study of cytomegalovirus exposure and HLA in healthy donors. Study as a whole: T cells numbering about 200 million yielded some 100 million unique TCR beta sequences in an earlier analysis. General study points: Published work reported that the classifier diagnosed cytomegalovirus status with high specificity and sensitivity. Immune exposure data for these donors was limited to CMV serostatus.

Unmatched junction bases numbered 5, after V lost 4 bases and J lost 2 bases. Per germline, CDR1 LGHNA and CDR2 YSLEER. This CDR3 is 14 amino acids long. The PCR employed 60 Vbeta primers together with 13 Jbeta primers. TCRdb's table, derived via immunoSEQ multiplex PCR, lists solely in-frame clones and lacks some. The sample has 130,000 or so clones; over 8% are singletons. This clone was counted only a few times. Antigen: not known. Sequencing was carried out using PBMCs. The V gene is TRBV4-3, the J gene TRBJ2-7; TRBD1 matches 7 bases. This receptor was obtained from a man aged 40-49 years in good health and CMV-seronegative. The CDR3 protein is CASSPYRGPYEQYF. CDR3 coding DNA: TGCGCCAGCAGCCCCTACAGGGGTCCCTACGAGCAGTACTTC.